This TCR beta chain was identified in a study of regulatory T cells in long-lasting Graves disease. Time point here: persistent/refractory GD, antithyroid drugs over 5 years with positive TRAb. PBMC RNA was the source of the TCR library. Researchers made TCR beta libraries by using iRepertoire HTBI primers and running Arm-PCR on CDR3 regions. TCRdb reanalysed the multiplex PCR reads using MiXCR and keeps one entry per CDR3 protein. In the table there are 700,000 or so distinct CDR3 sequences, about 32% of which are singletons. With respect to this clonotype: Its antigen is as yet unknown. At one end, the junction sequence differs from germline, possibly due to a read error.

Germline V gene data show CDR1 as MDHEN and CDR2 as SYDVKM. The CDR3 contains 13 residues. Notes on the study in general: New patients shared about a thousand public clonotypes, fewer than the roughly 2,700 shared by persistent patients.

The clonotype was recovered from a female donor with Graves disease. The genes are TRBV28 and TRBJ1-1; no clear D gene. The starting material was peripheral blood mononuclear cells (PBMCs), obtained when the disease was refractory, from a patient treated with antithyroid drugs. CDR3 loop: CASLGGLNTEAVF. CDR3 sequence (DNA): TGTGCCAGTTTAGGTGGATTGAACACTGAAGCTGTCTTT.